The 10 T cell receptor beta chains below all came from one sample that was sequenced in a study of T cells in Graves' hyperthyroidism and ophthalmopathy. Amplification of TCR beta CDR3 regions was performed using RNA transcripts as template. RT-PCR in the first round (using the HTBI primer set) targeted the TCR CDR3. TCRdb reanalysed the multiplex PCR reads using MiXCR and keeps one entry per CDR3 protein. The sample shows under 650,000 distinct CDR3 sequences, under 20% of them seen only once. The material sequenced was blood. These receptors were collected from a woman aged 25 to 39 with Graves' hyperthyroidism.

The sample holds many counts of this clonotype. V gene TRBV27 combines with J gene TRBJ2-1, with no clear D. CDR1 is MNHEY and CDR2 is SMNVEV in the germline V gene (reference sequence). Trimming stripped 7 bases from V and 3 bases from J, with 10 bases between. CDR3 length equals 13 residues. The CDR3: CASTMVGYNEQFF. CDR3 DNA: TGTGCCAGCACTATGGTAGGCTACAATGAGCAGTTCTTC.

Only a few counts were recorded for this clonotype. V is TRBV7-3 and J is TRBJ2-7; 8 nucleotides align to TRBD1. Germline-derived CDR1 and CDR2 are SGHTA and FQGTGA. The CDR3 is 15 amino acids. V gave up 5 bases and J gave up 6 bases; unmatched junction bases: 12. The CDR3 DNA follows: TGTGCCAGCAGCCCCAGACAGGGGAGCCTAGGCGAGCAGTACTTC. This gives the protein CASSPRQGSLGEQYF.

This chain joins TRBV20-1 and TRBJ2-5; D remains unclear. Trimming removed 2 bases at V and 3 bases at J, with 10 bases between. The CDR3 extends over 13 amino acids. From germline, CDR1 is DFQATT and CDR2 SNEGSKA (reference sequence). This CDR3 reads CSARNPEKETQYF. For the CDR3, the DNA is TGCAGTGCTAGAAATCCGGAAAAAGAGACCCAGTACTTC.

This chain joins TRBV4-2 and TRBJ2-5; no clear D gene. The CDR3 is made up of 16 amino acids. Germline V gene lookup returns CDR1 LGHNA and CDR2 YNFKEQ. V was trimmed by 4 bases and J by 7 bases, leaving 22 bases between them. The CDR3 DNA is TGTGCCAGCAGCCTCGTTTTAGGGATCCCCGAAGGGACCCAGTACTTC. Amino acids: CASSLVLGIPEGTQYF.

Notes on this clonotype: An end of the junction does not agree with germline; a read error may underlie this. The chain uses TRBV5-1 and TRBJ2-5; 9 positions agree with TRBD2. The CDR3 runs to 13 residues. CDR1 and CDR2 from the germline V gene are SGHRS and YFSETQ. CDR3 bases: TGCGCCAGCAGCCCAGATCAAGGCGGGAGGGTAAACTTC. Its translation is CASSPDQGGRVNF.

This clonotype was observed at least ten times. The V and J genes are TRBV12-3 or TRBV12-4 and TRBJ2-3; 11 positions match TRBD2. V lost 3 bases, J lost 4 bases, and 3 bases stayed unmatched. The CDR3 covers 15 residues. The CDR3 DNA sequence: TGTGCCAGCAGTTTTACTAGCGGGAGTGCAGATACGCAGTATTTT. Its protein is CASSFTSGSADTQYF.

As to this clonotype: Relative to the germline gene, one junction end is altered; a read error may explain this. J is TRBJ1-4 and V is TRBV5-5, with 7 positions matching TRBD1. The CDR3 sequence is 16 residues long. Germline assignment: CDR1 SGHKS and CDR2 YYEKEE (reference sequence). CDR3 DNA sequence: TGCGCCAGCAGCTTGGCCTTAGGGGGCCCGAATGAAAAACTGTTTTTT. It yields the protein CASSLALGGPNEKLFF.

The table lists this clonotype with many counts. The chain's CDR3 is CASSPYSNEKLFF. CDR3 bases: TGTGCCAGCTCACCATACAGTAATGAAAAACTGTTTTTT. The rearrangement links TRBV18 to TRBJ1-4; D is ambiguous. Germline V gene sequence: CDR1 KGHSH, CDR2 LQKENI. Deletions cut 2 bases from V and 4 bases from J, with 5 bases between. This CDR3 spans 13 amino acids.

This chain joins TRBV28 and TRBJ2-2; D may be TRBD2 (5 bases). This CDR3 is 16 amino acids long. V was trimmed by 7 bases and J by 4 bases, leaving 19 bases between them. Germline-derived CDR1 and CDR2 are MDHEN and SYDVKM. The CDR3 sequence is CASNRASEGPTGELFF. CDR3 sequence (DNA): TGTGCCAGCAACCGCGCCAGCGAGGGTCCCACCGGGGAGCTGTTTTTT.

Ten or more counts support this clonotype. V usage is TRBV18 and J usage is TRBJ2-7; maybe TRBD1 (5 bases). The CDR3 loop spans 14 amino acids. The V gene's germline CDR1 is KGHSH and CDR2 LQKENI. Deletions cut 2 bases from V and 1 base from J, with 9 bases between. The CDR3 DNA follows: TGTGCCAGCTCACCAGGGGCCGGTTCCTACGAGCAGTACTTC. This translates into CASSPGAGSYEQYF.